The rows below give T cell receptor beta chains drawn from one sample of a study of cytomegalovirus exposure and HLA in healthy donors. The protocol was immunoSEQ multiplex PCR, while the TCRdb copy is restricted to in-frame clones and leaves out a portion. Among some 59,000 clones listed, less than 85% were seen once. The sequenced sample consisted of PBMCs. These receptor sequences come from a young woman in good health and CMV-seronegative. The CDR3 runs from the conserved cysteine through the conserved F or W. A D gene is named only where the DNA matches it firmly. Only some rows state a clone size, as once, few, many or a class for expanded clones.

v_gene	abundance	d_gene	j_gene	CDR3aa	CDR3nt
TRBV2	NA	NA	TRBJ2-7	CASSEDAGTAYEQYF	TGTGCCAGCAGTGAAGATGCGGGAACGGCCTACGAGCAGTACTTC
TRBV27	NA	NA	TRBJ2-7	CASSLRQQVRSYEQYF	TGTGCCAGCAGTTTAAGGCAACAGGTCCGCTCCTACGAGCAGTACTTC
TRBV5-4	NA	TRBD1	TRBJ1-5	CASSSGQPSNQPQHF	TGTGCCAGCAGCTCGGGACAGCCCAGCAATCAGCCCCAGCATTTT
TRBV27	NA	TRBD1	TRBJ1-4	CASSVGGGEKLFF	TGTGCCAGCAGTGTAGGGGGCGGGGAAAAACTGTTTTTT
TRBV28	NA	NA	TRBJ1-1	CASSFPRENTEAFF	TGTGCCAGCAGTTTCCCCAGGGAGAACACTGAAGCTTTCTTT
TRBV6-1	NA	TRBD1	TRBJ1-5	CASSEASTGAQPQHF	TGTGCCAGCAGTGAAGCCTCGACAGGGGCTCAGCCCCAGCATTTT
TRBV7-3	NA	NA	TRBJ2-1	CASSPEGGQPYNEQFF	TGTGCCAGCAGTCCCGAGGGGGGACAGCCCTACAATGAGCAGTTCTTC
TRBV6-4	NA	NA	TRBJ2-2	CASSDRGTGELFF	TGTGCCAGCAGTGACCGGGGAACCGGGGAGCTGTTTTTT
TRBV6-5	NA	NA	TRBJ1-2	CASSYSGSSNYGYTF	TGTGCCAGCAGTTACTCGGGCAGCTCTAACTATGGCTACACCTTC
TRBV14	NA	NA	TRBJ2-2	CASSQGMGRDTGELFF	TGTGCCAGCAGCCAAGGAATGGGCAGAGACACCGGGGAGCTGTTTTTT
TRBV19	NA	TRBD1	TRBJ2-2	CASSIGTDGELFF	TGTGCCAGTAGTATCGGGACAGACGGGGAGCTGTTTTTT
TRBV28	NA	NA	TRBJ2-1	CASSLSTSSPYNEQFF	TGTGCCAGCAGTTTGTCAACTAGCTCCCCCTACAATGAGCAGTTCTTC
TRBV19	NA	TRBD2	TRBJ2-1	CASTPPSGSSYNEQFF	TGTGCCAGTACCCCCCCTAGCGGTAGCTCCTACAATGAGCAGTTCTTC
TRBV28	NA	NA	TRBJ2-3	CASRRSDTQYF	TGTGCCAGCAGGAGAAGTGATACGCAGTATTTT
TRBV5-6	once	TRBD1	TRBJ2-3	CASSFMGQGLSTDTQYF	TGTGCCAGCAGCTTTATGGGACAGGGCCTGAGCACAGATACGCAGTATTTT
TRBV27	NA	TRBD2	TRBJ2-7	CASSLYTSGRPRSSYEQYF	TGTGCCAGCAGTTTGTATACTAGCGGGAGGCCTAGGAGCTCCTACGAGCAGTACTTC
TRBV29-1	NA	TRBD2	TRBJ2-3	CSAVAGGVGTDTQYF	TGCAGCGCAGTAGCGGGAGGGGTAGGCACAGATACGCAGTATTTT
TRBV19	NA	NA	TRBJ1-3	CASSIDSLSGNTIYF	TGTGCCAGTAGTATAGATAGCCTCTCTGGAAACACCATATATTTT
TRBV7-9	once	NA	TRBJ2-7	CSSSRITGLLSYEQYF	TGTTCCAGCAGTCGAATTACAGGGCTTCTCTCCTACGAGCAGTACTTC
TRBV7-2	once	TRBD1	TRBJ1-1	CASSVRDRLVSTEAFF	TGTGCCAGCAGTGTCCGGGACAGATTAGTAAGCACTGAAGCTTTCTTT
TRBV7-9	NA	NA	TRBJ2-3	CASSYNRAGGTDTQYF	TGTGCCAGCAGCTACAACAGGGCGGGGGGCACAGATACGCAGTATTTT
TRBV15	NA	TRBD2	TRBJ2-4	CATSRGLADIQYF	TGTGCCACCAGCAGAGGACTAGCGGACATTCAGTACTTC
TRBV23-1	NA	TRBD1	TRBJ2-7	CASSQDIGGADDSYEQYF	TGCGCCAGCAGTCAGGATATAGGGGGCGCCGATGATTCCTACGAGCAGTACTTC
TRBV2	NA	TRBD1	TRBJ1-2	CASRQGTGGNYGYTF	TGTGCCAGCAGACAGGGGACAGGGGGGAACTATGGCTACACCTTC
TRBV2	NA	NA	TRBJ2-3	CASSPQGIYTDTQYF	TGTGCCAGCAGTCCACAGGGAATCTACACAGATACGCAGTATTTT
TRBV6-6	NA	NA	TRBJ1-1	CASSYGTPSEAFF	TGTGCCAGCAGTTACGGGACACCAAGTGAAGCTTTCTTT
TRBV9	NA	NA	TRBJ2-6	CASSVGTAIYSGANGLTF	TGTGCCAGCAGCGTAGGGACAGCCATTTACTCTGGGGCCAACGGCCTGACTTTC
TRBV7-8	few	NA	TRBJ1-1	CASSPQGTEAFF	TGTGCCAGCAGCCCGCAGGGTACTGAAGCTTTCTTT
TRBV27	NA	TRBD1	TRBJ2-7	CASRGGQGNEQYF	TGTGCCAGCAGGGGGGGACAGGGTAACGAGCAGTACTTC
TRBV14	NA	NA	TRBJ1-1	CASKEQNTEAFF	TGTGCCAGTAAAGAGCAGAACACTGAAGCTTTCTTT
TRBV19	NA	TRBD1	TRBJ1-1	CASKKTGQNTEAFF	TGTGCCAGTAAGAAGACAGGGCAGAACACTGAAGCTTTCTTT
TRBV29-1	NA	NA	TRBJ2-7	CSVEDVGRGGHEQYF	TGCAGCGTTGAAGATGTTGGCAGGGGTGGCCACGAGCAGTACTTC
TRBV28	NA	NA	TRBJ1-2	CASSAGGGNGYTF	TGTGCCAGCAGCGCTGGGGGAGGGAACGGCTACACCTTC
TRBV6-4	medium-sized	NA	TRBJ2-6	CASSEDSSGANVLTF	TGTGCCAGCAGTGAGGACAGCTCTGGGGCCAACGTCCTGACTTTC
TRBV6-6	NA	NA	TRBJ1-5	CASTGWGSSNQPQHF	TGTGCCAGCACGGGATGGGGATCTAGCAATCAGCCCCAGCATTTT
TRBV28	NA	TRBD1	TRBJ1-3	CASSLTPGGAAGNTIYF	TGTGCCAGCAGTTTAACTCCAGGGGGAGCGGCTGGAAACACCATATATTTT
TRBV27	NA	TRBD1	TRBJ2-1	CASSLRQGDDGEQFF	TGTGCCAGCAGTTTGAGGCAGGGGGACGATGGTGAGCAGTTCTTC
TRBV7-9	NA	TRBD1	TRBJ1-4	CASSWTGSGEKLFF	TGTGCCAGCAGTTGGACAGGGAGCGGCGAAAAACTGTTTTTT
TRBV10-3	once	NA	TRBJ1-1	CAISQISNTEAFF	TGTGCCATCAGTCAGATATCGAACACTGAAGCTTTCTTT
TRBV9	once	NA	TRBJ2-1	CASSAGSYNEQFF	TGTGCCAGCAGCGCCGGGAGCTACAATGAGCAGTTCTTC
TRBV6-6	NA	NA	TRBJ2-1	CASTDEGVYNEQFF	TGTGCCAGCACGGATGAGGGGGTATACAATGAGCAGTTCTTC
TRBV5-1	NA	NA	TRBJ2-2	CASSLFGAPTAGELFF	TGCGCCAGCAGCTTGTTTGGGGCCCCGACCGCCGGGGAGCTGTTTTTT
TRBV29-1	NA	NA	TRBJ1-4	CSVGTYANNEKLFF	TGCAGCGTAGGGACATACGCTAATAATGAAAAACTGTTTTTT
TRBV9	NA	NA	TRBJ1-6	CASSEQDKYSSYNSPLHF	TGTGCCAGCAGCGAGCAGGACAAATATAGCTCCTATAATTCACCCCTCCACTTT
TRBV6-5	NA	NA	TRBJ2-7	CASSYYPSRVQYF	TGTGCCAGCAGTTACTACCCTTCAAGAGTTCAGTACTTC
TRBV27	NA	TRBD2	TRBJ2-3	CASSFPGLAGDTDTQYF	TGTGCCAGCAGTTTCCCGGGACTAGCGGGTGACACAGATACGCAGTATTTT
TRBV27	few	TRBD1	TRBJ1-2	CASSLDREEGYTF	TGTGCCAGCAGTTTGGACAGGGAAGAAGGCTACACCTTC
TRBV27	once	NA	TRBJ1-5	CASRDSNQPQHF	TGTGCCAGCCGGGATAGCAATCAGCCCCAGCATTTT
TRBV27	once	TRBD2	TRBJ2-2	CASSLIAAGANTGELFF	TGTGCCAGCAGTTTGATTGCTGCGGGAGCGAACACCGGGGAGCTGTTTTTT